The clone carrying this TCR beta chain was observed many times. Its antigen is still unknown. The sample originates from a study of T cell repertoires in cytomegalovirus infection. Across the whole study: Recently identified HLA-C-restricted CMV epitopes were used, and well-studied HLA-B-restricted CMV epitopes were used as well. Findings and caveats of the study: Identification of carriers of CMV plus the relevant HLA was achieved through cumulative public TCR beta family frequency. CMV-specific TCR beta clonotypes restricted by HLA-C were the ones dominating the ex vivo response.

V shed 3 bases and J 0 bases; nucleotides not matched to a gene: 6. Germline-derived CDR1 and CDR2 are SGHNT and YENEEA. The CDR3 runs to 16 residues. Using its own MiXCR run on the reads, TCRdb lists one record per CDR3 protein. This table holds a few hundred thousand distinct CDR3 sequences, roughly 25% found once. This sample comprised cultured PBMCs, obtained from culture after CMV antigen stimulation. The sequence derives from a human donor in good health (CMV status not recorded). Some clones in this sample may be carry-over from other donors' samples. The chain carries TRBV11-3 and TRBJ2-5; 8 bases map to TRBD2. The CDR3 nucleotides are TGTGCCAGCAGCTTGTGGGGTAGCGGGGACCAAGAGACCCAGTACTTC. Translated: CASSLWGSGDQETQYF.